The clone carrying this T cell receptor beta chain was seen repeatedly, ten times or more. TCRdb reanalysed the RT-PCR reads using MiXCR and keeps one entry per CDR3 protein. The data show fewer than 800,000 distinct CDR3 sequences, 12% to 15% seen once. The sequence came from a female donor in good health, serving as a healthy control. Sequencing input: memory CD4+ T cells from blood.

Here the CDR3 DNA reads TGTGCCACCTGGGACGGATCATACTACGAGCAGTACTTC. This codes for CATWDGSYYEQYF. The rearrangement joins TRBV10-3 to TRBJ2-7; D possibly uses TRBD1 or TRBD2 (5 bases each). This CDR3 has 13 residues. The V end lost 10 bases, the J end lost 3 bases, and 16 bases lay between the germline ends. In germline, CDR1 is ENHRY, CDR2 SYGVKD.